Listed here is a single TCR beta chain. Its antigen is unidentified. A 10-nucleotide random UMI tagged transcripts in template-switch 5'RACE cDNA synthesis. Whenever a sequencing run was performed, it yielded over 170 million TCR-beta sequences from 15-18 subjects. One entry per CDR3 protein results from TCRdb running MiXCR on the 5' RACE reads. The data show about 50,000 distinct CDR3 sequences, 4.5% to 7% seen once. This CDR3 is built from 12 residues. Germline CDR1 reads DFQATT; CDR2 reads SNEGSKA (reference sequence). V lost 7 bases and J lost 5, with 14 bases in between. This specimen belongs to a study of neurological immune-mediated disorders. Regarding the study as a whole: The study found no CDR3 amino acid sequences shared by expanded clones across subjects, suggesting private repertoires in all groups.

Libraries from sorted cells each used about 1 million CD4+ or CD8+ T cells. This clonotype was sampled from a young woman with multiple sclerosis. The material sequenced was CD4+ T cells from blood. V gene TRBV20-1 combines with J gene TRBJ1-1, with D perhaps matching TRBD1 (5 bases). CDR3 sequence: CSESHGGTEAFF. The CDR3 coding sequence is TGCAGTGAAAGCCACGGGGGAACTGAAGCTTTCTTT.